These T cell receptor beta chains were read from a single sample in a study of radiotherapy plus CTLA-4 blockade in lung cancer. Profiling relied on immunoSEQ multiplex PCR, and the TCRdb table lists in-frame clones only, not all of them. The sample has just under 45,000 clones; around 70% are singletons. The source was peripheral blood, collected from a patient treated with radiotherapy plus ipilimumab. These receptors were obtained from a human donor with non-small cell lung cancer who had a partial response to radiotherapy plus ipilimumab. CDR3s include the opening cysteine and the closing phenylalanine or tryptophan. A D gene is named only where the DNA matches it firmly. Size is stated for part of the rows, as once, few or many counts, or as a class when the clone is expanded.

V gene,D gene,J gene,clone size,CDR3 protein,CDR3 DNA
TRBV6-1,-,TRBJ2-7,-,CASSEEAGSSYEQYF,TGTGCCAGCAGTGAAGAGGCGGGGTCATCCTACGAGCAGTACTTC
TRBV6-1,TRBD1,TRBJ1-1,-,CASRDRAGTEAFF,TGTGCCAGCAGGGACAGGGCAGGCACTGAAGCTTTCTTT
TRBV6-5,TRBD2,TRBJ2-5,-,CASRSTSGRSETQYF,TGTGCCAGCAGATCCACTAGCGGGAGGTCAGAGACCCAGTACTTC
TRBV6-5,-,TRBJ2-7,-,CASRGQTYEQYF,TGTGCCAGCAGAGGACAGACCTACGAGCAGTACTTC
TRBV7-2,-,TRBJ1-5,once,CASSSGVRNQPQHF,TGTGCCAGCAGCTCGGGGGTTCGGAATCAGCCCCAGCATTTT
TRBV5-5,TRBD1,TRBJ2-7,few,CASSRTPGQGNYEQYF,TGTGCCAGCAGCAGAACGCCGGGACAGGGGAACTACGAGCAGTACTTC
TRBV19,-,TRBJ2-4,-,CASSSYTDGRAKNIQYF,TGTGCCAGTAGTTCCTACACCGACGGCAGGGCCAAAAACATTCAGTACTTC
TRBV18,-,TRBJ2-1,-,CASSPRTAHNEQFF,TGTGCCAGCTCACCCAGGACAGCCCACAATGAGCAGTTCTTC
TRBV19,TRBD2,TRBJ2-1,-,CATISGGATNEQFF,TGTGCCACCATTAGCGGGGGGGCCACAAATGAGCAGTTCTTC
TRBV11-2,-,TRBJ2-3,-,CASTDSWGPDTQYF,TGTGCCAGCACGGACTCTTGGGGTCCAGATACGCAGTATTTT
TRBV7-3,TRBD2,TRBJ2-1,-,CASSLSGGSIYEQFF,TGTGCCAGCAGCCTTAGCGGGGGGAGTATTTATGAGCAGTTCTTC